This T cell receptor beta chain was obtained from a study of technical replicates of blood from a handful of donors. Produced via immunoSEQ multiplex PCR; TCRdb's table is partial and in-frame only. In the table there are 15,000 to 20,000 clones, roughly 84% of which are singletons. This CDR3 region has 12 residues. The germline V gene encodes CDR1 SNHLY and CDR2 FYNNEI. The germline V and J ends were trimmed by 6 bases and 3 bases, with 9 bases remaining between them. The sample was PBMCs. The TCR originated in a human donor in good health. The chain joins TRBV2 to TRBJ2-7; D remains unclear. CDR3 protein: CASSADIYEQYF. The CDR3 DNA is TGTGCCAGCAGCGCCGACATCTACGAGCAGTACTTC.